The subject of this entry is one T cell receptor beta chain. The antigen is not known. This CDR3 contains 17 residues. V lost 0 bases and J lost 4; bases outside the gene matches: 7. From germline, CDR1 is SGDLS and CDR2 YYNGEE. This sample stems from a study of lymphopenia after photon versus proton radiotherapy. Libraries were prepared by immunoSEQ multiplex PCR; TCRdb keeps only in-frame clonotypes and omits some of them. Of about 35,000 clones listed, roughly 92% are singletons. Findings and limits, study-wide: After the lymphocyte nadir, photon-treated repertoires showed oligoclonal expansion, especially of CD8+ Temra cells. Post-nadir TCR diversity decline inversely tracked overall survival among those who died. Better survival with proton therapy was suggested as possible, not demonstrated. Proton therapy kept repertoires fairly stable, unlike photons, which gained effector/memory cells.

The sample was peripheral blood, taken from a patient treated with photon-based radiotherapy. The clonotype originates from a man aged 60-69 years with cholangiocarcinoma. V is TRBV9 and J is TRBJ2-5, with 12 nucleotides matching TRBD2. As DNA, the CDR3 is TGTGCCAGCAGCGTAGCTCTGACTAGCGGGGGTGGAGAGACCCAGTACTTC. Translation: CASSVALTSGGGETQYF.